Detailed here is one TCR beta chain. This entry belongs to a study of shared clonotypes between healthy human individuals. Sequencing was at deep level. TCRdb's copy holds only in-frame clones and misses some; the assay was immunoSEQ multiplex PCR. The sample consists of 500,000 to 550,000 clones, approximately 95% of them appearing once. CDR3 length: 15 amino acids. CDR1 and CDR2 (germline): MGHRA, YSYEKL. V gave up 0 bases and J gave up 1 base, with 6 bases separating them. The genes are TRBV4-1 and TRBJ2-2; no clear D. The TCR originated in a woman aged 25 to 39 in good health. The sequencing input was naive CD4+ T cells sorted from blood. As for subset: CD45RA+ positively selected. The CDR3 DNA reads TGCGCCAGCAGCCAAGATCGTGGGAACACCGGGGAGCTGTTTTTT. It encodes CASSQDRGNTGELFF.